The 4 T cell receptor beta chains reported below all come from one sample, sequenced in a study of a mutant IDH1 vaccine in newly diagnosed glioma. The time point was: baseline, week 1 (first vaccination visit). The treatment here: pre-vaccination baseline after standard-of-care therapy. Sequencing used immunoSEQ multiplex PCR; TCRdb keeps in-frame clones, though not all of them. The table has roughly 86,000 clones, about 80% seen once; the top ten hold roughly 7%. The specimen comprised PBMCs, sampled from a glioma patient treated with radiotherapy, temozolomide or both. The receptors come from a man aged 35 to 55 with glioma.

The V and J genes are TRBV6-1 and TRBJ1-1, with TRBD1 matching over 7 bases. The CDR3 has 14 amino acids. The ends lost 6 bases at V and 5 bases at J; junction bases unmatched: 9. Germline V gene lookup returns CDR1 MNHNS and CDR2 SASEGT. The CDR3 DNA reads TGTGCCAGCAGCGACGACAGGGATCGTACTGAAGCTTTCTTT. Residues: CASSDDRDRTEAFF.

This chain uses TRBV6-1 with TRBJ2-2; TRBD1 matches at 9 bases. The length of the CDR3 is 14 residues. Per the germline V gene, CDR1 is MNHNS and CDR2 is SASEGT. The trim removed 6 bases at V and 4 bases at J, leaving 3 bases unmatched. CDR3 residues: CASRTTGGTGELFF. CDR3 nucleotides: TGTGCCAGCAGGACGACAGGGGGCACCGGGGAGCTGTTTTTT.

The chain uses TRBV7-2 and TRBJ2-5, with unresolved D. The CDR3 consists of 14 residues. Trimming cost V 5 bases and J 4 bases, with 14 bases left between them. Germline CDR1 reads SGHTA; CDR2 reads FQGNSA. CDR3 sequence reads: CASSRAAQLETQYF. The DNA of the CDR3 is TGTGCCAGCAGCCGTGCGGCCCAATTAGAGACCCAGTACTTC.

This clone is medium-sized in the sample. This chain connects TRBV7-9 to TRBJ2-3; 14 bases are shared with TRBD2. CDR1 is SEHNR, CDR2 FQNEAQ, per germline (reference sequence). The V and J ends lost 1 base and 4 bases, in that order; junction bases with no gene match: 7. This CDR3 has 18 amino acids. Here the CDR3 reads CASSLEGLAGAASDTQYF. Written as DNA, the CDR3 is TGTGCCAGCAGCTTAGAGGGACTAGCGGGGGCCGCATCAGATACGCAGTATTTT. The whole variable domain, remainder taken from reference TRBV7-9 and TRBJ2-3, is DTGVSQNPRHKITKRGQNVTFRCDPISEHNRLYWYRQTLGQGPEFLTYFQNEAQLEKSRLLSDRFSAERPKGSFSTLEIQRTEQGDSAMYLCASSLEGLAGAASDTQYFGPGTRLTVL.